This entry lists 3 T cell receptor beta chains sequenced from one sample in a study of CD8+CD57+ T cells in acquired aplastic anemia (dated by TCRdb to between 2017 and 2018). The instrument given in TCRdb is Illumina HiSeq 2000. Profiling of TCR beta VDJ combinations and CDR3 sequences used genomic DNA as the template. TCRdb's own reprocessing of the public reads used fastp at Q25 and MiXCR and kept productive beta chains. CDR3 protein sequences are deduplicated, and each keeps its most common genes and DNA. Here the sample has around 50,000 distinct CDR3 sequences; roughly 60% occur a single time. Clones ranked in the top ten supply 15% to 20% of the sample. The patients picked for sequencing were ones in whom flow cytometry had shown an expansion of CD8+CD57+ cells. The sequenced sample was sorted CD4+, CD8+, or CD8+CD57+ T cells (not recorded which) from PBMCs. These receptors all stem from a human donor with aplastic anemia.

This clonotype has a single count. The chain combines TRBV7-9 with TRBJ1-6; D is unclear. Trimming shortened V by 4 bases and J by 8 bases, and 9 bases separated the two germline ends. Germline CDR1 SEHNR, CDR2 FQNEAQ (reference sequence). The length of the CDR3 is 13 residues. CDR3: CASSYSGDSPLHF. The CDR3 nucleotides read TGTGCCAGCAGCTACTCTGGTGATTCACCCCTCCACTTT.

This CDR3 reads CASSEGGAPYEQYV. The CDR3 DNA reads as TGCGCCAGCAGTGAGGGCGGGGCCCCCTACGAGCAGTACGTC. This sequence joins TRBV10-2 and TRBJ2-7, with D possibly TRBD2 on 6 matching bases. Germline V CDR1 and CDR2: WSHSY, SAAADI. Trimming took 2 bases from V and 2 from J, leaving 10 bases between them. The CDR3 loop spans 14 amino acids.

There are many counts of this clonotype. V usage is TRBV7-2 and J usage is TRBJ2-1; the D gene is possibly TRBD1 (6 bases). Germline CDR1 SGHTA, CDR2 FQGNSA. The CDR3 extends over 16 amino acids. V was cut by 3 bases and J by 0 bases, with 12 bases left in between. CDR3 DNA sequence: TGTGCCAGCAGCTTTTCAGGGGCGAGCTCCTACAATGAGCAGTTCTTC. Translation: CASSFSGASSYNEQFF.